This TCR beta chain is from a study of cytomegalovirus exposure and HLA in healthy donors. General study points: Per a prior analysis, the majority of TCR beta V segments were productive roughly 90% or roughly 30% of the time.

Germline trimming cut 8 bases from V and 7 bases from J; bases unmatched to any gene: 4. Per the germline V gene, CDR1 is MNHEY and CDR2 is SVGAGI. The CDR3 runs 12 residues. PCR involved 60 Vbeta and 13 Jbeta primers. Sequenced by immunoSEQ multiplex PCR; TCRdb stores in-frame clones only, minus some. This table holds around 150,000 clones, about 75% found once. A remark on this clone: Its antigen is not known. Additional DNA sequences in this sample encode the identical CDR3.

The chain is built from TRBV6-5 and TRBJ1-5, with TRBD1 matching 8 bases. The sequence derives from a male donor in good health and CMV-seronegative. Sequencing was performed on PBMCs. The DNA of the CDR3 is TGTGCCAGCGGTGGACAGGGCCAGCCCCAGCATTTT. It is translated as CASGGQGQPQHF.